These T cell receptor beta chains were read from a single sample in a study of early T cells in non-severe SARS-CoV-2 infection. TCRdb fed the 5' RACE reads into MiXCR, producing one record per CDR3 protein. Among about 48,000 distinct CDR3 sequences listed, 7.7% were seen once. Sequencing was carried out using whole blood. These receptors were collected from an adult who was a healthcare worker with PCR-confirmed SARS-CoV-2 infection or an uninfected control (not recorded which). Each CDR3 is given with its conserved first and last residue. Fields, in order: clone size, CDR3 length, J gene, V gene, CDR3 protein. The size of a clone is reported for some rows only, either as once, few or many, or as a class for expanded clones.

NA | 14 | TRBJ1-2 | TRBV28 | CASSSGGQPYGYTF
many | 14 | TRBJ2-3 | TRBV19 | CASRGRGSTDTQYF
few | 14 | TRBJ1-5 | TRBV2 | CASSGQLMAQPQHF
many | 14 | TRBJ1-5 | TRBV5-1 | CASSLNPWGQPQHF
many | 18 | TRBJ2-1 | TRBV18 | CASSPVGTSGGRYNEQFF
NA | 14 | TRBJ1-2 | TRBV30 | CAWSKQGSSYGYTF
many | 14 | TRBJ2-7 | TRBV12-3/TRBV12-4 | CASRSQGRPYEQYF
many | 15 | TRBJ2-1 | TRBV12-3/TRBV12-4 | CASSRLAGDPNEQFF
few | 16 | TRBJ1-1 | TRBV12-3/TRBV12-4 | CASSRQETFVNTEAFF
many | 12 | TRBJ2-7 | TRBV28 | CASSFGTYEQYF
few | 15 | TRBJ1-5 | TRBV20-1 | CSARPGQASNQPQHF
many | 13 | TRBJ2-5 | TRBV19 | CASSPQGQETQYF
NA | 14 | TRBJ1-6 | TRBV6-2/TRBV6-3 | CTSSSGGRQSPLHF
many | 14 | TRBJ1-1 | TRBV10-2 | CASSFDSLSTEAFF
few | 13 | TRBJ2-7 | TRBV19 | CASSLGTGTEQYF
few | 16 | TRBJ1-1 | TRBV5-1 | CASSLSGTGVNTEAFF